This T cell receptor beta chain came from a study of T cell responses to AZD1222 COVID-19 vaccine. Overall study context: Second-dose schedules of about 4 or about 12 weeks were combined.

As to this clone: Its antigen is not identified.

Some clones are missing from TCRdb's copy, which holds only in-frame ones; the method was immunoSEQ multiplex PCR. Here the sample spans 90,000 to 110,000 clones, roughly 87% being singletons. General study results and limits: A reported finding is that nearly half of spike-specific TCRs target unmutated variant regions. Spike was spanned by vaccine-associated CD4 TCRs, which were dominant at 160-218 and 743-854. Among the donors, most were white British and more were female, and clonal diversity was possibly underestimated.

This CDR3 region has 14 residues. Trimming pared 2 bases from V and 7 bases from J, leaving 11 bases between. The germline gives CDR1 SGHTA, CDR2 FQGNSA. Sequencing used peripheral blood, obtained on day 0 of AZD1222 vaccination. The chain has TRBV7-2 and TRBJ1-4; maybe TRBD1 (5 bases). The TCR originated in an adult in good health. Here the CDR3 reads CASSLTPGGEKLFF. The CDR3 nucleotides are TGTGCCAGCAGCTTAACCCCGGGGGGTGAAAAACTGTTTTTT. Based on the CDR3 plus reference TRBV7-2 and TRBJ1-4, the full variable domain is GAGVSQSPSNKVTEKGKDVELRCDPISGHTALYWYRQSLGQGLEFLIYFQGNSAPDKSGLPSDRFSAERTGGSVSTLTIQRTQQEDSAVYLCASSLTPGGEKLFFGSGTQLSVL.